This note documents a single T cell receptor (beta chain) sequence. Its antigen remains unidentified. This sample was included in a study of T cell responses to AZD1222 COVID-19 vaccine. Study-wide results and caveats: Only a handful of AZD1222 recipients tested seropositive at baseline.

Produced via immunoSEQ multiplex PCR; TCRdb's table is partial and in-frame only. The data contain over 100,000 clones, roughly 90% of them seen just once; the ten biggest clones take up roughly 13%. This TCR was recovered from an adult in good health. The sample here was peripheral blood, taken on day 0 of MenACWY control vaccination.

As DNA, the CDR3 is TGTGCCAGCAGTCGTTCACCAAACACCGGGGAGCTGTTTTTT. The encoded protein is CASSRSPNTGELFF. This sequence joins TRBV6-4 and TRBJ2-2; D remains ambiguous. Looked up from germline, CDR1 is MRHNA and CDR2 is SNTAGT. This CDR3 has 14 amino acids. V lost 5 bases and J 2 bases, leaving 9 bases between the germline ends.